Each of the 31 T cell receptor beta chains below was sequenced from the same sample in a study of blood T cells in healthy people across ages. Through a sample-barcoded 5' primer and a J-beta primer mix, a second PCR was run for about 6 to 12 cycles. TCRdb reprocessed the 5' RACE reads with MiXCR, giving one entry per CDR3 protein. The table has 540,000 or so distinct CDR3 sequences, under 55% seen once. The material sequenced was blood. Source of these receptors: a man older than 75 in good health.

This clonotype is a singleton in its sample. The rearrangement joins TRBV29-1 to TRBJ2-5; D is unclear. Germline V gives CDR1 SQVTM, CDR2 ANQGSEA. This CDR3 region has 14 residues. V dropped 6 bases and J dropped 3 bases, with 17 bases sitting between them. CDR3 region: CSVRLRNAEETQYF. For the CDR3, the DNA is TGCAGCGTCCGACTCCGAAATGCCGAAGAGACCCAGTACTTC.

The chain is built from TRBV6-6 and TRBJ2-1; 11 positions match TRBD1. The CDR3 covers 15 residues. V dropped 6 bases and J dropped 13; count of bases not matched to a gene: 14. CDR1 is MNHNY and CDR2 is SVGAGI in the germline V gene (reference sequence). This CDR3 reads CASRTPDRGPCNQFF. CDR3 DNA: TGTGCCAGCAGGACCCCGGACAGGGGGCCCTGTAACCAGTTCTTC.

This clonotype was detected a few times. The chain combines TRBV7-2 with TRBJ2-7, with 9 bases lining up with TRBD1. Germline V gene data show CDR1 as SGHTA and CDR2 as FQGNSA. V shed 8 bases and J 5 bases; nucleotides not matched to a gene: 10. The CDR3 totals 14 residues. CDR3 sequence (DNA): TGTGCCAGCTCAAACTCGGGACAGGGTCACGAGCAGTACTTC. This encodes CASSNSGQGHEQYF.

This clonotype was seen a few times. The chain carries TRBV7-2 and TRBJ2-3, with 9 bases lining up with TRBD2. The CDR3 consists of 15 residues. Germline values: CDR1 SGHTA, CDR2 FQGNSA. The ends lost 5 bases at V and 2 bases at J; junction bases unmatched: 5. The CDR3 reads CASSALAGNTDTQYF. CDR3 sequence (DNA): TGTGCCAGCAGCGCCCTAGCGGGGAACACAGATACGCAGTATTTT. Based on the CDR3 plus reference TRBV7-2 and TRBJ2-3, the full variable domain is GAGVSQSPSNKVTEKGKDVELRCDPISGHTALYWYRQSLGQGLEFLIYFQGNSAPDKSGLPSDRFSAERTGGSVSTLTIQRTQQEDSAVYLCASSALAGNTDTQYFGPGTRLTVL.

This clonotype has more than one count but fewer than ten. The CDR3 nucleotides read TGTGCCAGCAGCCGGGAAGCGGGATTGCAGTACTTC. Amino acid sequence: CASSREAGLQYF. The gene calls are TRBV3-1 and TRBJ2-7; TRBD2 agrees at 7 bases. V lost 4 bases to trimming and J lost 9 bases; unmatched junction nucleotides: 6. Germline CDR1 and CDR2: LGHDT and YNNKEL (reference sequence). There are 12 residues in the CDR3.

V usage is TRBV7-2 and J usage is TRBJ1-4; unclear D gene. This CDR3 spans 14 amino acids. CDR1 and CDR2 from the germline V gene are SGHTA and FQGNSA. The V end lost 5 bases, the J end lost 6 bases, and 13 bases lay between the germline ends. The DNA for the CDR3 is TGTGCCAGCAGCCCCGACGGGTGGGATGAAAAACTGTTTTTT. It specifies CASSPDGWDEKLFF.

V usage is TRBV6-5 and J usage is TRBJ2-4, with D uncertain. The CDR3 spans 12 residues. Between the trimmed V and J ends, which lost 7 bases and 13 bases, there was a span of 17 bases. Germline V lookup: CDR1 MNHEY, CDR2 SVGAGI. The CDR3 spells CASTIGFNQQYF. Written as DNA, the CDR3 is TGTGCCAGCACCATAGGGTTCAACCAACAGTACTTC.

This clonotype is a singleton in its sample. The junction does not match germline at one end; this may be a read error. The chain has TRBV6-1 and TRBJ1-1; D not resolved. The CDR3 consists of 13 residues. Per the germline V gene, CDR1 is MNHNS and CDR2 is SASEGT. This CDR3 reads CAGSAGWNTEAFF. CDR3 nucleotide sequence: TGTGCCGGCAGTGCCGGTTGGAACACTGAGGCTTTCTTT.

This CDR3 is CASSPRPNTEAFF. The CDR3 DNA reads TGTGCCAGCAGCCCGCGGCCGAACACTGAAGCTTTCTTT. V and J are TRBV7-2 and TRBJ1-1; D uncertain. Germline V gives CDR1 SGHTA, CDR2 FQGNSA. Trimming took off 5 bases at V and 1 base at J, with 8 bases between the two ends. The length of the CDR3 is 13 residues.

The chain combines TRBV30 with TRBJ2-4, with TRBD2 matching over 9 bases. The junction had 6 bases not matched to a gene; V was cut back by 3 bases and J by 9 bases. The length of the CDR3 is 13 residues. Germline CDR1 reads GTSNPN; CDR2 reads SVGIG (reference sequence). CDR3 nucleotides: TGTGCCTGGAGCGCAGCGGGAGGCCCCATTCAGTACTTC. This sequence encodes CAWSAAGGPIQYF. The full variable domain, with the rest looked up from reference TRBV30 and TRBJ2-4, is SQTIHQWPATLVQPVGSPLSLECTVEGTSNPNLYWYRQAAGRGLQLLFYSVGIGQISSEVPQNLSASRPQDRQFILSSKKLLLSDSGFYLCAWSAAGGPIQYFGAGTRLSVL.

The chain employs TRBV29-1 and TRBJ2-3; D is perhaps TRBD2 (7 bases). The germline V gene encodes CDR1 SQVTM and CDR2 ANQGSEA. This CDR3 is built from 13 residues. The V end lost 1 base, the J end lost 9 bases, and 14 bases lay between the germline ends. The CDR3 protein is CSVEGLQGGTQYF. The CDR3 DNA is TGCAGCGTTGAAGGCTTACAGGGAGGGACGCAGTATTTT.

The CDR3 DNA sequence: TGTGCCACCCATCGGGGGTTAGCGGCAGATACGCAGTATTTT. It codes for CATHRGLAADTQYF. V is TRBV15 and J is TRBJ2-3; D may be TRBD2 (6 bases). This CDR3 is 14 amino acids long. Between the trimmed V and J ends, which lost 8 bases and 4 bases, there was a span of 16 bases. Germline V CDR1 and CDR2: LNHNV, YYDKDF (reference sequence).

The chain is built from TRBV7-2 and TRBJ1-6; maybe TRBD1 (6 bases). V was clipped by 2 bases and J by 8 bases, with 10 bases between them. The CDR3 length is 14 residues. CDR1 and CDR2 (germline): SGHTA, FQGNSA. CDR3 residues: CASSLSEGDSPLHF. The CDR3 DNA follows: TGTGCCAGCAGCTTATCGGAGGGGGATTCACCCCTCCACTTT.

This chain uses TRBV7-2 with TRBJ2-7; no clear D gene. Per the germline V gene, CDR1 is SGHTA and CDR2 is FQGNSA. The CDR3 spans 12 residues. V lost 5 bases and J 3 bases, leaving 8 bases between the germline ends. The CDR3 coding sequence is TGTGCCAGCAGCACCAGATTCTACGAGCAGTACTTC. This translates into CASSTRFYEQYF.

This chain links TRBV24-1 with TRBJ2-3; D is undetermined. V lost 3 bases and J 5 bases, leaving 14 bases between the germline ends. This CDR3 has 15 amino acids. Germline V gene sequence: CDR1 KGHDR, CDR2 SFDVKD. CDR3 in DNA: TGTGCCACCAGTGATCCATATTCGATGAGAGATACGCAGTATTTT. It encodes CATSDPYSMRDTQYF.

This clonotype was counted between two and nine times. The J gene is TRBJ2-7, the V gene TRBV7-9; TRBD2 agrees at 11 bases. The CDR3 consists of 15 residues. J was trimmed by 4 bases and V by 4 bases; bases with no gene match: 6. The germline V gene has CDR1 SEHNR and CDR2 FQNEAQ (reference sequence). The CDR3 is CASSSLAGGWYEQYF. In nucleotides, the CDR3 is TGTGCCAGCAGCTCTCTAGCGGGAGGATGGTACGAGCAGTACTTC.

This clonotype showed up just a few times. This chain joins TRBV20-1 and TRBJ1-2; 8 bases are a match to TRBD1. V was pared by 5 bases and J by 3 bases, with 8 bases of the junction left unmatched. The CDR3 consists of 14 residues. CDR1 and CDR2 (germline): DFQATT, SNEGSKA (reference sequence). CDR3 in DNA: TGCAGTGCTCAAATCGGGACAGGCGACTATGGCTACACCTTC. As protein: CSAQIGTGDYGYTF.

This chain's CDR3 is CASWESNQPQHF. DNA of the CDR3: TGTGCCAGCTGGGAGAGCAATCAGCCCCAGCATTTT. This chain links TRBV6-6 with TRBJ1-5; D call uncertain. V dropped 8 bases and J dropped 1 base, with 6 bases sitting between them. Germline-derived CDR1 and CDR2 are MNHNY and SVGAGI (reference sequence). There are 12 residues in the CDR3.

In this sample, this clonotype turned up a few times. The rearrangement joins TRBV20-1 to TRBJ1-2; D unclear. V gave up 1 base and J gave up 8 bases, with 8 bases separating them. Germline CDR1 is DFQATT and CDR2 is SNEGSKA (reference sequence). The CDR3 is made up of 11 amino acids. The CDR3 DNA reads as TGCAGTGCTAGAGGTGTCCGGGGCTACACCTTC. It encodes CSARGVRGYTF.

The chain has TRBV21-1 and TRBJ2-5; the table gives TRBD1 as D, unverified against the DNA. TRBV21-1 is described as a pseudogene. The CDR3 has 15 residues. CDR3 nucleotide sequence: TGTGCCAGCAGCAACGTGCCAGGGGGCCAAGAGACCCAGTACTTC. It is translated as CASSNVPGGQETQYF.

A remark on this clonotype: A much bigger clone sits one base away, suggesting this may be a read error. The chain is built from TRBV3-1 and TRBJ2-7; tentative D call: TRBD2 (5 bases). The CDR3 has 13 amino acids. Per the germline V gene, CDR1 is LGHDT and CDR2 is YNNKEL (reference sequence). The CDR3 DNA is TGTGCCAGCAGCCTCGGGGATCTGAGGGAGCAGAACTTC. This gives the protein CASSLGDLREQNF.

The rearrangement uses TRBV7-2 and TRBJ2-3; 10 bases align to TRBD1. The CDR3 loop spans 15 amino acids. CDR1 is SGHTA, CDR2 FQGNSA, per germline. The V and J ends lost 7 bases and 4 bases, in that order; junction bases with no gene match: 8. The CDR3 coding sequence is TGTGCCAGCAAGACCGGGACAGGGGATGCAGATACGCAGTATTTT. This codes for CASKTGTGDADTQYF.

Only a few counts were recorded for this clonotype. The chain uses TRBV27 and TRBJ2-6, with 7 bases identical to TRBD2. The CDR3 spans 16 residues. Germline V gene lookup returns CDR1 MNHEY and CDR2 SMNVEV (reference sequence). V was pared by 5 bases and J by 0 bases, with 4 bases of the junction left unmatched. The CDR3 sequence: CASSPWEGSGANVLTF. In nucleotides, the CDR3 is TGTGCCAGCAGTCCTTGGGAGGGCTCTGGGGCCAACGTCCTGACTTTC. Full variable domain (missing parts from reference TRBV27 and TRBJ2-6): EAQVTQNPRYLITVTGKKLTVTCSQNMNHEYMSWYRQDPGLGLRQIYYSMNVEVTDKGDVPEGYKVSRKEKRNFPLILESPSPNQTSLYFCASSPWEGSGANVLTFGAGSRLTVL.

This clonotype was recorded a few times. The chain links TRBV5-1 to TRBJ2-7, with TRBD1 matching over 9 bases. The CDR3 loop spans 16 amino acids. Trimming took 5 bases from V and 3 from J; bases not matched to a gene: 12. Germline assignment: CDR1 SGHRS and CDR2 YFSETQ. The CDR3 bases are TGCGCCAGCAGTCGTACCGGGACAGGGATTCGCTACGAGCAGTACTTC. It codes for CASSRTGTGIRYEQYF.

This rearrangement joins TRBV6-2 or TRBV6-3 to TRBJ1-6; no firm D call. This CDR3 is 13 amino acids long. The V gene lost 6 bases and the J gene lost 11 bases, with 14 bases spanning the gap. Germline-derived CDR1 and CDR2 are MNHEY and SVGEGT. CDR3 sequence reads: CASSGVEGTPLHF. The DNA of the CDR3 is TGTGCCAGCAGCGGGGTCGAAGGGACACCCCTCCACTTT.

The chain has TRBV2 and TRBJ2-5; maybe TRBD1 (6 bases). The germline V gene has CDR1 SNHLY and CDR2 FYNNEI. V was pared by 6 bases and J by 0 bases, with 17 bases between. The CDR3 is 16 residues long. The CDR3 spells CASSRPMGQYQETQYF. The CDR3 bases are TGTGCCAGCAGCCGGCCCATGGGACAATACCAAGAGACCCAGTACTTC.

The CDR3 sequence: CASSFGTSGGRTDTQYF. The CDR3 DNA is TGCGCCAGCAGCTTTGGTACTAGCGGGGGGCGCACAGATACGCAGTATTTT. V is TRBV5-1 and J is TRBJ2-3; 12 positions agree with TRBD2. Losses at the gene ends were 2 bases for V and 1 base for J; bases not matched to a gene: 5. The CDR3 contains 17 residues. CDR1 is SGHRS, CDR2 YFSETQ, per germline.

In DNA form, the CDR3 reads TGTGCCAGCAGAGACAGGGGGCATGAGACCCAGTACTTC. It is translated as CASRDRGHETQYF. This rearrangement joins TRBV6-1 to TRBJ2-5; 10 nucleotides agree with TRBD1. Germline V gene sequence: CDR1 MNHNS, CDR2 SASEGT. Trimming removed 6 bases from V and 5 bases from J; junction bases left unmatched: 3. This CDR3 is built from 13 residues.

Concerning this clonotype: Compared with germline, one end of the junction differs, possibly owing to a read error. The chain recombines TRBV25-1 with TRBJ1-1; TRBD1 matches 9 bases. The CDR3 spans 13 residues. CDR1 and CDR2 (germline): MGHDK, SYGVNS. The CDR3 is CTSITGGNTEAFF. CDR3 DNA sequence: TGTACCAGCATAACAGGGGGCAACACTGAAGCTTTCTTT.

This sequence joins TRBV20-1 and TRBJ2-5, with 7 bases fitting TRBD2. TRBJ2-7 matches the DNA end more closely, so the J call is doubtful. Germline V CDR1 and CDR2: DFQATT, SNEGSKA (reference sequence). CDR3 length equals 14 residues. The CDR3 protein is CSARDRGGPGEQYF. The CDR3 nucleotides are TGCAGTGCTAGGGATCGGGGAGGGCCCGGCGAGCAGTACTTC.

This clonotype was seen a handful of times. The V call is TRBV6-6, the J call TRBJ2-2; D gene ambiguous. The germline CDR1 and CDR2 sequences are MNHNY and SVGAGI (reference sequence). This CDR3 comprises 11 residues. Trimming removed 7 bases at V and 5 bases at J, with 5 bases between. The DNA for the CDR3 is TGTGCCAGCACCTGGACCGGGGAGCTGTTTTTT. It codes for CASTWTGELFF.